The 15 T cell receptor beta chains below were found in one sample sequenced in a study of T cell responses to AZD1222 COVID-19 vaccine. TCRdb's table, derived via immunoSEQ multiplex PCR, lists solely in-frame clones and lacks some. This sample has approximately 120,000 clones, with around 89% found just once. Sequenced material: peripheral blood, taken on day 0 of MenACWY control vaccination. These TCRs come from an adult in good health.

The chain employs TRBV9 and TRBJ1-1; 7 bases are a match to TRBD1. Germline loops: CDR1 SGDLS, CDR2 YYNGEE. Trimming removed 7 bases from V and 6 bases from J; junction bases left unmatched: 6. This CDR3 has 12 amino acids. DNA for the CDR3: TGTGCCAGCGACGCAGGGGGGGCTGAAGCTTTCTTT. This translates into CASDAGGAEAFF.

The chain uses TRBV10-1 and TRBJ2-7; TRBD1 matches at 9 bases. This CDR3 has 14 residues. The germline V gene has CDR1 WNHNN and CDR2 SYGVQD (reference sequence). The V and J ends lost 4 bases and 6 bases, in that order; junction bases with no gene match: 7. CDR3 residues: CASSGRGQGREQYF. CDR3 in DNA: TGCGCCAGCAGTGGGCGGGGACAGGGTCGCGAGCAGTACTTC.

The chain is built from TRBV13 and TRBJ2-5; TRBD1 is a possible D gene (7 bases). Germline CDR1 and CDR2: PRHDT and FYEKMQ (reference sequence). This CDR3 is 14 amino acids long. V dropped 5 bases and J dropped 5 bases, with 15 bases sitting between them. CDR3 bases: TGTGCCAGCAGCCCGAAGTCAGGGGGGGAGACCCAGTACTTC. Translated, it gives CASSPKSGGETQYF.

The chain has TRBV4-3 and TRBJ1-2, with D tentatively TRBD1 (6 bases). With 2 bases removed from V and 3 bases from J, the gap between germline ends came to 13 bases. The CDR3 runs 15 residues. CDR1 LGHNA and CDR2 YSLEER come from the germline V gene. The CDR3 region is CASSQTLTGDYGYTF. Here the CDR3 DNA reads TGCGCCAGCAGCCAAACTTTGACAGGAGACTATGGCTACACCTTC.

The chain carries TRBV30 and TRBJ1-1; D may be TRBD1 (6 bases). CDR3 length equals 13 residues. Per the germline V gene, CDR1 is GTSNPN and CDR2 is SVGIG (reference sequence). V gave up 0 bases and J gave up 3 bases, with 8 bases separating them. The DNA for the CDR3 is TGTGCCTGGAGTGTGTACAGGGACACTGAAGCTTTCTTT. It codes for CAWSVYRDTEAFF.

V and J are TRBV5-5 and TRBJ1-2; 8 nucleotides agree with TRBD1. The ends lost 2 bases at V and 8 bases at J; junction bases unmatched: 8. The CDR3 has 14 residues. Per the germline V gene, CDR1 is SGHKS and CDR2 is YYEKEE (reference sequence). The CDR3 DNA sequence: TGTGCCAGCAGCTTCGAAGGACAGGGACTAGGCTACACCTTC. This sequence encodes CASSFEGQGLGYTF.

This clone was seen a few times. The chain is built from TRBV6-1 and TRBJ1-5; D not resolved. This CDR3 is 15 amino acids long. Trimming stripped 2 bases from V and 0 bases from J, with 8 bases between. The germline V gene has CDR1 MNHNS and CDR2 SASEGT. CDR3 in DNA: TGTGCCAGCAGTGAATTTTGGGGTAGCAATCAGCCCCAGCATTTT. Amino acids: CASSEFWGSNQPQHF.

In regard to this clone: Other DNA sequences in the sample encode the same CDR3. This sequence joins TRBV11-3 and TRBJ2-1, with TRBD2 as a possible D gene (6 bases). This CDR3 spans 15 amino acids. V shed 8 bases and J shed 0 bases, with 14 bases lying between them. From germline, CDR1 is SGHNT and CDR2 YENEEA. CDR3 coding DNA: TGTGCCAGCCGCCTCCGGACTACCTCCTACAATGAGCAGTTCTTC. This translates into CASRLRTTSYNEQFF. Full variable domain (rest looked up from reference TRBV11-3 and TRBJ2-1): EAGVVQSPRYKIIEKKQPVAFWCNPISGHNTLYWYLQNLGQGPELLIRYENEEAVDDSQLPKDRFSAERLKGVDSTLKIQPAELGDSAVYLCASRLRTTSYNEQFFGPGTRLTVL.

The chain combines TRBV12-3 or TRBV12-4 with TRBJ2-3; D is unresolved. Deletions cut 6 bases from V and 9 bases from J, with 13 bases between. CDR3 length: 12 amino acids. CDR3 sequence (DNA): TGTGCCAGCAGAGACCCGGGTCTCACGCAGTATTTT. This codes for CASRDPGLTQYF.

The V call is TRBV18, the J call TRBJ2-3, with 8 positions matching TRBD1. Trimming cost V 5 bases and J 1 base; bases outside gene matches: 5. CDR1 KGHSH and CDR2 LQKENI come from the germline V gene. This CDR3 has 15 residues. CDR3 bases: TGTGCCAGCTCAGGATCACAGGGGGGCACAGATACGCAGTATTTT. Its protein is CASSGSQGGTDTQYF.

The sample holds one count of this clone. The rearrangement joins TRBV2 to TRBJ1-5; D remains unclear. The CDR3 is made up of 14 amino acids. The ends were cut back, 5 bases at V and 0 bases at J, with 8 bases in the middle. Per germline, CDR1 SNHLY and CDR2 FYNNEI. The CDR3 coding sequence is TGTGCCAGCAGTCTAGAGTATAGCAATCAGCCCCAGCATTTT. This translates into CASSLEYSNQPQHF.

This clone has only a few counts. V is TRBV5-6 and J is TRBJ2-6; D possibly corresponds to TRBD2 (6 bases). The germline CDR1 and CDR2 sequences are SGHDT and YYEEEE. V dropped 1 base and J dropped 0 bases, with 11 bases sitting between them. The CDR3 consists of 17 residues. The CDR3 DNA sequence: TGTGCCAGCAGCTTGTGGCCGGGGGACTCTGGGGCCAACGTCCTGACTTTC. The encoded protein is CASSLWPGDSGANVLTF. Full variable domain (remainder filled in from reference TRBV5-6 and TRBJ2-6): DAGVTQSPTHLIKTRGQQVTLRCSPKSGHDTVSWYQQALGQGPQFIFQYYEEEERQRGNFPDRFSGHQFPNYSSELNVNALLLGDSALYLCASSLWPGDSGANVLTFGAGSRLTVL.

V is TRBV4-2 and J is TRBJ1-5; TRBD1 aligns across 7 bases. CDR1 LGHNA and CDR2 YNFKEQ come from the germline V gene. The CDR3 has 17 residues. With V trimmed by 0 bases and J by 1 base, 6 bases remained unmatched. CDR3 region: CASSQDFSGGSNQPQHF. The CDR3 region has the DNA TGTGCCAGCAGCCAAGATTTTTCAGGGGGAAGCAATCAGCCCCAGCATTTT.

This chain connects TRBV11-3 to TRBJ2-6; the match to TRBD1 covers 9 bases. The germline V gene encodes CDR1 SGHNT and CDR2 YENEEA. The CDR3 is made up of 16 amino acids. V trimming: 5 bases; J trimming: 2 bases; junction bases outside the gene matches: 4. CDR3 nucleotide sequence: TGTGCCAGCAGCGACAGACAGGGGGCTGGGGCCAACGTCCTGACTTTC. Translating it yields CASSDRQGAGANVLTF.

The chain is built from TRBV29-1 and TRBJ2-1; D unclear. This CDR3 has 13 amino acids. Germline V CDR1 and CDR2: SQVTM, ANQGSEA. Trimming took off 5 bases at V and 0 bases at J, with 8 bases between the two ends. CDR3 DNA sequence: TGCAGCGTTAACTCTGCCTCCTACAATGAGCAGTTCTTC. Translated, it gives CSVNSASYNEQFF.